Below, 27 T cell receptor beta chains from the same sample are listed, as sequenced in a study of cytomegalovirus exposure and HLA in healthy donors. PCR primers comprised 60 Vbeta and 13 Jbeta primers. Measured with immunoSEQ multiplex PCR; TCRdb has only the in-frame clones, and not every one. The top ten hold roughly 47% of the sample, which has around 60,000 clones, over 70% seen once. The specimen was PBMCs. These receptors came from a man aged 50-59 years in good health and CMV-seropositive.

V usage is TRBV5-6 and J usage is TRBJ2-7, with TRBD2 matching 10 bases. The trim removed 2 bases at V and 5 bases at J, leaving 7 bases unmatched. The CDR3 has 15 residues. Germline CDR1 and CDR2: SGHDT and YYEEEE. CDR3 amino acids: CASSFGLAGVNEQYF. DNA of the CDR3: TGTGCCAGCAGCTTCGGGCTAGCGGGAGTCAACGAGCAGTACTTC.

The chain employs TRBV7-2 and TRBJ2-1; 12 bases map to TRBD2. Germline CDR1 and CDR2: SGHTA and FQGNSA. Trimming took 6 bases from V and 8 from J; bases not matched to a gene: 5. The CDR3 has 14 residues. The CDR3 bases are TGTGCCAGCAGTCGGACTAGCGGGGAGTATGAGCAGTTCTTC. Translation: CASSRTSGEYEQFF.

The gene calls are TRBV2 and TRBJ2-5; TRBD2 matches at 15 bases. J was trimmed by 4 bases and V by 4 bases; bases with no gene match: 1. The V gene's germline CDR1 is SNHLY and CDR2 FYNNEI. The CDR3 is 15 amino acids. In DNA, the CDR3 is TGTGCCAGCAGTGGGACTAGCGGGGGGGCAGAGACCCAGTACTTC. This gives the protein CASSGTSGGAETQYF.

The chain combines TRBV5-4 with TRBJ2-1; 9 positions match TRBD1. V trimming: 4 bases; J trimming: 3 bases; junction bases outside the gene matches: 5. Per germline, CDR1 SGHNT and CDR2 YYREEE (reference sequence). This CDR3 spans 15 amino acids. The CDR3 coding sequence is TGTGCCAGCAGCCTATGGGACAGGGTCTACAATGAGCAGTTCTTC. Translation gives CASSLWDRVYNEQFF.

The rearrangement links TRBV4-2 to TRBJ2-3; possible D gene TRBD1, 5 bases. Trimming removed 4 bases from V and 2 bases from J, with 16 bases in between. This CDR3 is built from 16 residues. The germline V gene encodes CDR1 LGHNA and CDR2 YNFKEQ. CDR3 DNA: TGTGCCAGCAGCCCGTTACAGGCAGGGCTCACAGATACGCAGTATTTT. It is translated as CASSPLQAGLTDTQYF.

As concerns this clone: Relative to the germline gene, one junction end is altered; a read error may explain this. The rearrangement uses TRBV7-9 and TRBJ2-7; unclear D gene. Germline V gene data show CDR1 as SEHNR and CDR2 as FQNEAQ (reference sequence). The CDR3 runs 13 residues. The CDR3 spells CSSSFPSSYEQYF. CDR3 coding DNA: TGTTCCAGCAGCTTTCCCAGCTCCTACGAGCAGTACTTC.

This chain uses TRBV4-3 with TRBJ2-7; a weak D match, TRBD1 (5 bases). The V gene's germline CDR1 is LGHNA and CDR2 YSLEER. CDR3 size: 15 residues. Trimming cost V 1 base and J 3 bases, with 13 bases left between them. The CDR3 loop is CASSQGSVGLYEQYF. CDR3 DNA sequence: TGCGCCAGCAGCCAAGGGTCCGTGGGGCTCTACGAGCAGTACTTC.

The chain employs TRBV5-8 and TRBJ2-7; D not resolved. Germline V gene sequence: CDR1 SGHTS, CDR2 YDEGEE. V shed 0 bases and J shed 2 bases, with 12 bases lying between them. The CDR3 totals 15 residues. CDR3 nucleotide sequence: TGTGCCAGCAGCTTGGCGGGTGGAGAGGCCTACGAGCAGTACTTC. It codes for CASSLAGGEAYEQYF.

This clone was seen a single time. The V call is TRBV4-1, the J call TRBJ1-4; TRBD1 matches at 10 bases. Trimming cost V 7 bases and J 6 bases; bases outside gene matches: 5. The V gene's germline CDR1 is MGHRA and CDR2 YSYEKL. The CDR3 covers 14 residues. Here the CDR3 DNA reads TGCGCCAGCACCCAGACAGGGGGCCATGAAAAACTGTTTTTT. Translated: CASTQTGGHEKLFF.

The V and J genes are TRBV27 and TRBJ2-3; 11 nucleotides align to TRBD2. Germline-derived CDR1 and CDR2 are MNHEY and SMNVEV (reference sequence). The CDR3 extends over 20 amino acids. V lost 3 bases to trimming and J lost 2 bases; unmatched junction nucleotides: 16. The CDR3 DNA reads TGTGCCAGCAGTTTCACCCCCGCGCCAGGACTAGCGGGCGTCACAGATACGCAGTATTTT. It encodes CASSFTPAPGLAGVTDTQYF.

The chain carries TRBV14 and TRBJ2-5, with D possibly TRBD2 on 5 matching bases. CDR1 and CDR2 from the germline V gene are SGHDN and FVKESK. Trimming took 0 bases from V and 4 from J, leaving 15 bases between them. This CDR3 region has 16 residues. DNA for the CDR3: TGTGCCAGCAGCCAAGATGTGGCCGGGATCTTAGAGACCCAGTACTTC. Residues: CASSQDVAGILETQYF.

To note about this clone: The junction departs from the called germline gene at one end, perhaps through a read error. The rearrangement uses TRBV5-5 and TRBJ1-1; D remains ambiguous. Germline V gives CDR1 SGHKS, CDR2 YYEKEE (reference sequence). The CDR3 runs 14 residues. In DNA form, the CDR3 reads TGTGCCAGCAGCTTGTCGGTCGCGAACCCTGAAGCTTTCTTT. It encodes CASSLSVANPEAFF.

The CDR3 spells CASSLTGAYEQYF. CDR3 DNA: TGTGCCAGCAGCTTAACTGGTGCCTACGAGCAGTACTTC. The J gene is TRBJ2-7, the V gene TRBV7-2; D gene unclear. The V gene lost 2 bases and the J gene lost 2 bases, with 7 bases spanning the gap. CDR1 and CDR2 (germline): SGHTA, FQGNSA. The CDR3 has 13 amino acids. Combining the CDR3 with reference TRBV7-2 and TRBJ2-7 gives the whole variable domain GAGVSQSPSNKVTEKGKDVELRCDPISGHTALYWYRQSLGQGLEFLIYFQGNSAPDKSGLPSDRFSAERTGGSVSTLTIQRTQQEDSAVYLCASSLTGAYEQYFGPGTRLTVT.

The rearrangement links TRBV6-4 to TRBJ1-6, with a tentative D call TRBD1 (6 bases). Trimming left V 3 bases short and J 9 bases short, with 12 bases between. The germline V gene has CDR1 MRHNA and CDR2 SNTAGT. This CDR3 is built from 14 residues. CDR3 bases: TGTGCCAGCAGTGATGGGGGGGCTGGTTCACCCCTCCACTTT. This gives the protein CASSDGGAGSPLHF.

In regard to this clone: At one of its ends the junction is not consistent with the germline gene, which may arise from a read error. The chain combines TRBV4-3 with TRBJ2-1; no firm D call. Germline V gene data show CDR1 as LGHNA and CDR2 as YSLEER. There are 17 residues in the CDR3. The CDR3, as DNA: TGCGCCACCAGCCAACCTATGATCGTAATCATCTACAATGAGCAGTTCTTC. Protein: CATSQPMIVIIYNEQFF.

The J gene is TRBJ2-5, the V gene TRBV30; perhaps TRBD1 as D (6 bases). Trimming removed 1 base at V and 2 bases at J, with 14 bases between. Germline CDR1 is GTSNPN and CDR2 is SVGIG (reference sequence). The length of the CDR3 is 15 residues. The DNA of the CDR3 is TGTGCCTGGAGTGCAGGGGTCGCCCTACAAGAGACCCAGTACTTC. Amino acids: CAWSAGVALQETQYF.

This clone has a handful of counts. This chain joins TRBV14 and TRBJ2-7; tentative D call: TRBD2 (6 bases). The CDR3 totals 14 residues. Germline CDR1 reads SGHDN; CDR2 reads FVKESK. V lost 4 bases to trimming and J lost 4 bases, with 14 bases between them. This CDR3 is CASSPHGLAYEQYF. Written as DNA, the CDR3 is TGTGCCAGCAGCCCCCATGGTCTAGCGTACGAGCAGTACTTC.

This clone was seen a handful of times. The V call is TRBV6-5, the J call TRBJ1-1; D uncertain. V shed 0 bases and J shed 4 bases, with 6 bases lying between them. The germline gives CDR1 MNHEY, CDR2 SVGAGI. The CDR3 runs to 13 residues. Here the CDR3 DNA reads TGTGCCAGCAGTTACTCGATCGGCACTGAAGCTTTCTTT. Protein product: CASSYSIGTEAFF.

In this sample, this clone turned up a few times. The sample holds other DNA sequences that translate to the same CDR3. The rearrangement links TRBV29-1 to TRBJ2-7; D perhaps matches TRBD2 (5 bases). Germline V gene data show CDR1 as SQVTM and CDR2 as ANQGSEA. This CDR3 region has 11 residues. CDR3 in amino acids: CRAGDYYEQYF. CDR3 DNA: TGCAGAGCAGGAGACTACTACGAGCAGTACTTC.

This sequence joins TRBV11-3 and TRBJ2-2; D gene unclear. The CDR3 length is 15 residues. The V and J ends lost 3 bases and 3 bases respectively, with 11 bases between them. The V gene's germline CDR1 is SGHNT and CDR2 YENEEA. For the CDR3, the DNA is TGTGCCAGCAGCTTTGGAACAGTACACACCGGGGAGCTGTTTTTT. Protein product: CASSFGTVHTGELFF.

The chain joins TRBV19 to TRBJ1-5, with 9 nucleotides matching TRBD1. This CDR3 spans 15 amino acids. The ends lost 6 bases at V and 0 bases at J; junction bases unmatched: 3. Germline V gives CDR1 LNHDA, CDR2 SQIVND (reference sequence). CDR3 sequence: CASRTGGNSNQPQHF. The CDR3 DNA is TGTGCCAGTAGGACAGGGGGGAATAGCAATCAGCCCCAGCATTTT.

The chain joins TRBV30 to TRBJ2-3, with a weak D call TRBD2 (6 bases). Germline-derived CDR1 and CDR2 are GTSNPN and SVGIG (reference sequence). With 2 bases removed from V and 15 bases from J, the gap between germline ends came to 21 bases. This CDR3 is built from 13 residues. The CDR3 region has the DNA TGTGCCTGGAGTCCTTCGGGGGATCTCTCAGGTTATTTT. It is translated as CAWSPSGDLSGYF.

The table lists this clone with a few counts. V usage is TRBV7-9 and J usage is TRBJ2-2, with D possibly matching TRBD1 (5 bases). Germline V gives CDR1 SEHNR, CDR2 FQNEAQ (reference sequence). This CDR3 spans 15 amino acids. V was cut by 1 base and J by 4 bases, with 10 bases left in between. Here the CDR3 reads CASSLETAITGELFF. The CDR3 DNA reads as TGTGCCAGCAGCTTAGAGACAGCTATCACCGGGGAGCTGTTTTTT.

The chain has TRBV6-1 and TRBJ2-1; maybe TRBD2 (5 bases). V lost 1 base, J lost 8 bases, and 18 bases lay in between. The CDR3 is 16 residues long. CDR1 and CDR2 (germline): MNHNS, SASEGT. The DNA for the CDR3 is TGTGCCAGCAGTGAAGAGAGCGGTCGAGTGGTGGATGAGCAGTTCTTC. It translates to CASSEESGRVVDEQFF.

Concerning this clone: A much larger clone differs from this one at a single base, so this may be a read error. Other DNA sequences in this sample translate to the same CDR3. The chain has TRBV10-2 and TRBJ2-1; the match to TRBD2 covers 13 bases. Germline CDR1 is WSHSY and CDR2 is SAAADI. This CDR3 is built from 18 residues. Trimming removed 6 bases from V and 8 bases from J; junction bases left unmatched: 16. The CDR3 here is CASSDTSGGGLIPHEQFF. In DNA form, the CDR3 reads TGCGCCAGCAGCGATACTAGCGGGGGGGGCCTCATCCCACATGAGCAGTTCTTC.

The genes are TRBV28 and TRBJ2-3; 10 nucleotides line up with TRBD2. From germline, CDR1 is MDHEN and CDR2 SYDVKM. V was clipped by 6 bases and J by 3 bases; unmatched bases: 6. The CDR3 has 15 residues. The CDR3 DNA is TGTGCCAGCAGCTTAGCGGGAGGAGGAACAGATACGCAGTATTTT. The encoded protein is CASSLAGGGTDTQYF.

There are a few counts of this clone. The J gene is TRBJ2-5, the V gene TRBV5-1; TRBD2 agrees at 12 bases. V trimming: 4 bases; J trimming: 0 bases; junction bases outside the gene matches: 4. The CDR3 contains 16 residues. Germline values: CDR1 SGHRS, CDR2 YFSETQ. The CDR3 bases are TGCGCCAGCAGCCGGACTAGCGGGGCCCACCAAGAGACCCAGTACTTC. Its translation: CASSRTSGAHQETQYF. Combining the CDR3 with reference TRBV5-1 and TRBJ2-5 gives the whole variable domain KAGVTQTPRYLIKTRGQQVTLSCSPISGHRSVSWYQQTPGQGLQFLFEYFSETQRNKGNFPGRFSGRQFSNSRSEMNVSTLELGDSALYLCASSRTSGAHQETQYFGPGTRLLVL.